This T cell receptor beta chain comes out of a study of blood T cell repertoires in COVID-19. Seattle cases were enrolled at active infection and followed longitudinally. Per germline, CDR1 SNHLY and CDR2 FYNNEI. The CDR3 is 12 residues long. V dropped 4 bases and J dropped 5 bases, with 6 bases sitting between them. Sequencing was performed with immunoSEQ multiplex PCR; in TCRdb, only in-frame clones are kept and a portion is missing. The data hold about 120,000 clones, with over 75% observed a single time. This receptor was identified in a man aged 25 to 45 with COVID-19, enrolled during active disease. The sequenced sample was peripheral blood. This sequence joins TRBV2 and TRBJ2-4; no definite D call. CDR3 residues: CASSAQENIQYF. CDR3 nucleotides: TGTGCCAGCAGTGCGCAGGAAAACATTCAGTACTTC.